These T cell receptor beta chains were read from a single sample in a study of molecular identifiers for immune sequencing clone quantification. TCRdb fed the PCR reads into MiXCR, producing one record per CDR3 protein. The sample consists of 490,000 or so distinct CDR3 sequences, 20% to 25% of them appearing once. The sample taken for sequencing was naive CD8+ T cells from blood, with Jurkat cell RNA spiked in. The receptors derive from a human donor in good health. Some libraries in this study had Jurkat cell RNA spiked in. The CDR3 runs from the conserved cysteine through the conserved F or W.

>TRBV5-3
CASSLGDGTDFNEKLFF
>TRBV7-9
CASSLFVGGRDEQYF
>TRBV12-3/TRBV12-4
CASSQDGGRYTEAFF
>TRBV27
CASRLIAGGRDNEQFF
>TRBV30
CAWGTSANEQYF
>TRBV28
CASSFGWSTDTQYF
>TRBV5-1
CASSLGDRIPSEQFF
>TRBV6-2/TRBV6-3
CASTHGETQYF
>TRBV19
CASSISDRSTDTQYF
>TRBV11-2
CASSLGVRRRTNTKAFF